The entry below describes one T cell receptor (beta chain). This entry belongs to a study of blood T cell repertoires in COVID-19. Study at large: Acute-phase and convalescent COVID-19 samples originated in the United States, Italy and Spain. PBMCs, B-cell-depleted T cells, or T cells provided the cDNA or gDNA that made up the material.

Authors' data handling: Reference gene primer amplification yielded estimated nucleated cell counts. Sequenced by immunoSEQ multiplex PCR; TCRdb stores in-frame clones only, minus some. V and J calls and clone size are those listed in that table; D and trimming were worked out from the DNA. The data hold around 56,000 clones, with roughly 80% observed a single time. Germline trimming cut 11 bases from V and 10 bases from J; bases unmatched to any gene: 8. The CDR3 loop spans 13 amino acids. Germline CDR1 SNHLY, CDR2 FYNNEI. The receptor's source is a man in his 60s with acute or convalescent COVID-19. Source material: peripheral blood. The chain links TRBV2 to TRBJ1-6; 10 bases match TRBD1. The chain's CDR3 is CAGRDRGRSPLHF. In nucleotides, the CDR3 is TGTGCCGGACGGGACAGGGGACGGTCACCCCTCCACTTT.